A selection of T cell receptor beta chains follows, all from one sample in a study of T cell changes during pregnancy in multiple sclerosis. Sequencing used immunoSEQ multiplex PCR; TCRdb keeps in-frame clones, though not all of them. The sample records 35,000 to 45,000 clones, 85% to 90% being singletons. The sample here was CD4+ T cells from peripheral blood mononuclear cells, taken before pregnancy. These TCRs come from a female donor with multiple sclerosis, enrolled in a pregnancy study. Each CDR3 is given with its conserved first and last residue. Each record gives: J gene, clone size, V gene, D gene, CDR3 DNA, CDR3 protein. The D gene is left open where the match is weak. Clone size, where shown, is once, few, many, or a class for clones that have expanded.

>TRBJ1-2|NA|TRBV15|TRBD1
TGTGCCACCAGCCTTGAACAGGGGGGGTATGGCTACACCTTC
CATSLEQGGYGYTF
>TRBJ1-3|NA|TRBV5-6|TRBD1
TGTGCCAGCAGCGTGGGACAGGGAGGAAACACCATATATTTT
CASSVGQGGNTIYF
>TRBJ2-1|NA|TRBV7-2|NA
TGTGCCAGCAGCTCCTACGGGGTCCCTCGGAATGAGCAGTTCTTC
CASSSYGVPRNEQFF
>TRBJ2-3|NA|TRBV4-3|NA
TGCGCCAGCAGCATACGGTCAGATACGCAGTATTTT
CASSIRSDTQYF
>TRBJ2-1|NA|TRBV29-1|TRBD1
TGCAGCGTTGTAACAGGGGCGGACGAGCAGTTCTTC
CSVVTGADEQFF
>TRBJ1-1|few|TRBV4-1|TRBD1
TGCGCCAGCAGCCCAGACAGGGGCACTGAAGCTTTCTTT
CASSPDRGTEAFF
>TRBJ2-1|NA|TRBV2|NA
TGTGCCAGCAGTGAATACGAGGAGCAGTTCTTC
CASSEYEEQFF
>TRBJ2-7|few|TRBV6-6|TRBD2
TGTGCCAGCAGCCAATCCCGGGGCGGGAGCTCCTACGAGCAGTACTTC
CASSQSRGGSSYEQYF
>TRBJ2-2|NA|TRBV11-2|NA
TGTGCCAGCAGCTTCTCGGCCGGGGAGCTGTTTTTT
CASSFSAGELFF
>TRBJ1-6|few|TRBV7-9|TRBD1
TGTGCCAGCAGCATCCGGGACAGGGGGACTTCACCCCTCCACTTT
CASSIRDRGTSPLHF
>TRBJ2-6|NA|TRBV4-2|TRBD2
TGTGCCAGCAGCCAAGGGGTAGCGGGGGGGCCTTCCGGGGCCAACGTCCTGACTTTC
CASSQGVAGGPSGANVLTF
>TRBJ2-7|NA|TRBV29-1|TRBD1
TGCAGCGTGGGACAGGGAATGAACGAGCAGTACTTC
CSVGQGMNEQYF
>TRBJ2-1|NA|TRBV5-8|TRBD2
TGTGCCAGCAGCTTGTGGGGGGGACCCTACAATGAGCAGTTCTTC
CASSLWGGPYNEQFF
>TRBJ2-1|NA|TRBV4-3|NA
TGCGCCAGCAGCCAAGATAGTATTGGCCAGGGGCGTGAGCAGTTCTTC
CASSQDSIGQGREQFF
>TRBJ1-1|once|TRBV19|NA
TGTGCCAGTAGTAGACAGTTGAACACTGAAGCTTTCTTT
CASSRQLNTEAFF
>TRBJ2-7|NA|TRBV7-9|TRBD1
TGTGCCAGCAGCCCCCGGACAGGAGGCAACGAGCAGTACTTC
CASSPRTGGNEQYF
>TRBJ1-6|NA|TRBV7-3|NA
TGTGCCAGCAGCCTGTCAGGGTATGGTTCACCCCTCCACTTT
CASSLSGYGSPLHF
>TRBJ1-1|NA|TRBV6-6|NA
TGTGCCTTAGGGGCGACGAACACTGAAGCTTTCTTT
CALGATNTEAFF
>TRBJ2-3|NA|TRBV19|NA
TGTGCCAGTAGTATCCCCGGGGCAGATACGCAGTATTTT
CASSIPGADTQYF
>TRBJ1-6|NA|TRBV4-3|NA
TGCGCCAGCAGCCAACTGGGGGGATTTACTAACTCCTATAATTCACCCCTCCACTTT
CASSQLGGFTNSYNSPLHF
>TRBJ2-7|NA|TRBV10-3|NA
TGTGCCATCAGTGAGCGGTTCGGCGGTGGAACCTACGAGCAGTACTTC
CAISERFGGGTYEQYF
>TRBJ1-2|NA|TRBV2|NA
TGTGCCAGCACCGGGACACGAACCCGATATGGCTACACCTTC
CASTGTRTRYGYTF
>TRBJ2-3|few|TRBV5-4|NA
TGTGCCAGCAGCTTGGGGGGAGGCCTCACAGATACGCAGTATTTT
CASSLGGGLTDTQYF
>TRBJ1-1|NA|TRBV7-3|NA
TGTGCCAGCAGCTTAGGCAGGGTTCGGGTCGACACTGAAGCTTTCTTT
CASSLGRVRVDTEAFF
>TRBJ2-1|NA|TRBV25-1|NA
TGTGCCAGCAGTGCTCCTGGGCCAGACCCCTACAATGAGCAGTTCTTC
CASSAPGPDPYNEQFF
>TRBJ2-7|NA|TRBV19|TRBD2
TGTGCCAGTAGTATATCGCTAGCGGGGGCTGCCTACGAGCAGTACTTC
CASSISLAGAAYEQYF
>TRBJ1-2|once|TRBV18|NA
TGTGCCAGCTCACCGACCGGCAGGGCCGTTAACTATGGCTACACCTTC
CASSPTGRAVNYGYTF
>TRBJ2-5|NA|TRBV2|NA
TGTGCCAGCAGGGCTACAGGGACGCCCCAGTACTTC
CASRATGTPQYF
>TRBJ1-1|NA|TRBV6-1|TRBD1
TGTGCCAGCAGTAGACAGGGGAGCACTGAAGCTTTCTTT
CASSRQGSTEAFF
>TRBJ1-1|NA|TRBV10-1|NA
TGCGCCAGCAGCTCATCTAGGAACACTGAAGCTTTCTTT
CASSSSRNTEAFF
>TRBJ2-1|NA|TRBV19|TRBD2
TGTGCCAGTGGCGGACTAGCGACCTCCAATGAGCAGTTCTTC
CASGGLATSNEQFF
>TRBJ1-1|few|TRBV6-1|NA
TGTGCCAGCAGTGTACAGGGTTTTGAAGCTTTCTTT
CASSVQGFEAFF
>TRBJ1-1|NA|TRBV9|TRBD1
TGTGCCAGCAGCGTTGACAGGGGTCGTTCTGAAGCTTTCTTT
CASSVDRGRSEAFF
>TRBJ1-4|NA|TRBV2|NA
TGTGCCACGTCATACAGGGAGGGCGAAAAACTGTTTTTT
CATSYREGEKLFF
>TRBJ1-6|few|TRBV2|NA
TGTGCCAGCTGGGTGGGCTGGGGCCAACAGGGAAAGAGTTCTTCGCCCCTCCACTTT
CASWVGWGQQGKSSSPLHF
>TRBJ1-6|NA|TRBV19|NA
TGTGCCAGTAGTATAGATACAGGGTTTTTACCCCTCCACTTT
CASSIDTGFLPLHF
>TRBJ2-7|NA|TRBV9|NA
TGTGCCAGCAGCGTAGCAGAGGACTCCTACTCCTACGAGCAGTACTTC
CASSVAEDSYSYEQYF
>TRBJ1-1|NA|TRBV11-2|NA
TGTGCCAGCAGCTTAGATACGGGTGAAGCTTTCTTT
CASSLDTGEAFF
>TRBJ1-1|medium-sized|TRBV29-1|NA
TGCAGCACCCGGACAGCCACTGAAGCTTTCTTT
CSTRTATEAFF
>TRBJ1-2|NA|TRBV6-6|TRBD1
TGTGCCAGCAGTTATCAACAGGGGGCCTGGGGCTACACCTTC
CASSYQQGAWGYTF
>TRBJ1-1|NA|TRBV5-4|NA
TGTGCCAGCAGGCCGGGGGGAGATCGAGGCACTGAAGCTTTCTTT
CASRPGGDRGTEAFF
>TRBJ2-5|few|TRBV28|TRBD1
TGTGCCAGCAGTTACTACAGGGGGCCCCACCAAGGAGAGACCCAGTACTTC
CASSYYRGPHQGETQYF
>TRBJ2-7|once|TRBV4-2|NA
TGTGCCAGCAGCAGGGGTGAGGAGCAGTACTTC
CASSRGEEQYF
>TRBJ2-3|NA|TRBV7-8|TRBD2
TGTGCCAGCAAACTAGCGGGGGGTCTCCAAACAGATACGCAGTATTTT
CASKLAGGLQTDTQYF
>TRBJ2-7|NA|TRBV30|TRBD1
TGTGCCTGGAATAAGGGGGCTAACTACGAGCAGTACTTC
CAWNKGANYEQYF
>TRBJ1-2|once|TRBV5-1|TRBD1
TGCGCCAGCAGCTTGACAGGGGGTGGGAGCACCTTC
CASSLTGGGSTF